These 6 T cell receptor beta chains were all obtained from the same sample, sequenced in a study of blood T cell repertoires in COVID-19. Using immunoSEQ multiplex PCR, the repertoire was profiled, and TCRdb retains in-frame clones only, with some absent. The sample shows approximately 170,000 clones, roughly 90% of them seen only once. Sequences were obtained from peripheral blood. These receptors came from a man aged 60-69 years with active or convalescent COVID-19.

The V call is TRBV11-1, the J call TRBJ2-7; 9 bases match TRBD1. The length of the CDR3 is 15 residues. With 0 bases clipped from V and 4 bases from J, the junction kept 4 bases outside the gene matches. Germline assignment: CDR1 SGHAT and CDR2 FQDESV (reference sequence). The CDR3 region has the DNA TGTGCCAGCAGCTTAGCCGCCGGACAGGGGTACGAGCAGTACTTC. This translates into CASSLAAGQGYEQYF.

This chain connects TRBV6-1 to TRBJ1-6; 8 nucleotides align to TRBD1. Germline V lookup: CDR1 MNHNS, CDR2 SASEGT. This CDR3 contains 17 residues. V lost 4 bases and J lost 10; bases outside the gene matches: 15. This CDR3 is CASSGDRTGRFGSPLHF. As DNA, the CDR3 is TGTGCCAGCAGTGGGGATAGGACAGGGAGGTTCGGCTCACCCCTCCACTTT.

V and J are TRBV28 and TRBJ2-7; TRBD1 agrees at 7 bases. V lost 6 bases and J lost 2; bases outside the gene matches: 7. CDR3 length equals 14 residues. The germline CDR1 and CDR2 sequences are MDHEN and SYDVKM. CDR3 nucleotide sequence: TGTGCCAGCAGCAAGGCAGGGGGTGCCTACGAGCAGTACTTC. The encoded protein is CASSKAGGAYEQYF.

V and J are TRBV2 and TRBJ2-3; 12 bases line up with TRBD2. The CDR3 is 16 residues long. V dropped 5 bases and J dropped 0; count of bases not matched to a gene: 3. CDR1 and CDR2 from the germline V gene are SNHLY and FYNNEI. The CDR3: CASSLGLAGSTDTQYF. DNA of the CDR3: TGTGCCAGCAGTTTGGGACTAGCGGGCAGCACAGATACGCAGTATTTT.

The rearrangement joins TRBV7-9 to TRBJ2-5; D call uncertain. Trimming stripped 4 bases from V and 2 bases from J, with 14 bases between. Germline assignment: CDR1 SEHNR and CDR2 FQNEAQ (reference sequence). This CDR3 is built from 15 residues. The CDR3 DNA sequence: TGTGCCAGCAGCTCCACCCAACTCCGACAAGAGACCCAGTACTTC. It encodes CASSSTQLRQETQYF.

The V gene is TRBV10-2, the J gene TRBJ2-1, with TRBD1 matching over 8 bases. Germline-derived CDR1 and CDR2 are WSHSY and SAAADI. V dropped 1 base and J dropped 6; count of bases not matched to a gene: 8. The CDR3 extends over 16 amino acids. Here the CDR3 reads CASSEFVRGLINEQFF. The CDR3 DNA sequence: TGCGCCAGCAGTGAGTTCGTCAGGGGGCTAATCAATGAGCAGTTCTTC.